This T cell receptor (beta chain) originates from a study of CD8+CD57+ T cells in acquired aplastic anemia. Overall study: On average, sorted CD4+ and CD8+ cells gave roughly 2.9 ug of DNA. The study obtained 9 million to 13 million reads on average for CD4+ cells from healthy donors.

CDR3 and TCR beta VDJ profiling relied on genomic DNA as the template. From the reads, TCRdb called clonotypes with MiXCR, one entry per CDR3 protein. In the table there are about 180,000 distinct CDR3 sequences, under 55% of which are singletons. The TCR comes from a human donor in good health. Source material: sorted CD4+, CD8+, or CD8+CD57+ T cells (not recorded which) from PBMCs.

CDR3 loop: CATSEKNRGVGNTIYF. CDR3 DNA: TGTGCCACCAGTGAGAAAAACAGGGGGGTCGGAAACACCATATATTTT. This chain joins TRBV24-1 and TRBJ1-3; 8 nucleotides match TRBD1. The CDR3 loop spans 16 amino acids. V lost 4 bases, J lost 4 bases, and 8 bases stayed unmatched. Germline V gene lookup returns CDR1 KGHDR and CDR2 SFDVKD.